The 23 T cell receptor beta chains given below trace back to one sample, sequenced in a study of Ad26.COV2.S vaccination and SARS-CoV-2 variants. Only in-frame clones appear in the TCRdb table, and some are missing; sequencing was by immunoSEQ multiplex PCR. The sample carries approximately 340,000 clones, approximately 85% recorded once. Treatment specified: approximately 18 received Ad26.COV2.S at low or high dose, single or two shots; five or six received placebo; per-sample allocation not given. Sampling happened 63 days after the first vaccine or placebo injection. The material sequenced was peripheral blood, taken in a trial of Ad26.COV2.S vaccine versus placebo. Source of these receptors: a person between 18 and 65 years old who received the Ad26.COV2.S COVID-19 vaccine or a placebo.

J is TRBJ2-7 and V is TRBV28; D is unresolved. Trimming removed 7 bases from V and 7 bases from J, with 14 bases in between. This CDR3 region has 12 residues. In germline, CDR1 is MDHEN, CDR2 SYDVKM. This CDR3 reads CASTQGSGEQYF. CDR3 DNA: TGTGCCAGCACCCAAGGGTCTGGAGAGCAGTACTTC.

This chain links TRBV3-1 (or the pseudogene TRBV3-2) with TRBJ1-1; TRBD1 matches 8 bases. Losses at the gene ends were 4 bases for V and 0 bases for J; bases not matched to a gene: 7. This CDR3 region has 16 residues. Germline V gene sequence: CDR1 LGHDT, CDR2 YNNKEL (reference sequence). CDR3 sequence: CASSPSRTGMNTEAFF. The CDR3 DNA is TGTGCCAGCAGCCCAAGCAGGACAGGGATGAACACTGAAGCTTTCTTT.

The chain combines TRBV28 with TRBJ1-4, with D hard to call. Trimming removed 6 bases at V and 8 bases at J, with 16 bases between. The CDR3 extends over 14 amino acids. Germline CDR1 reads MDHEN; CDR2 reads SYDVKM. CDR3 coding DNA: TGTGCCAGCAGGCCACCTGGCGTTTGGGAAAAACTGTTTTTT. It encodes CASRPPGVWEKLFF.

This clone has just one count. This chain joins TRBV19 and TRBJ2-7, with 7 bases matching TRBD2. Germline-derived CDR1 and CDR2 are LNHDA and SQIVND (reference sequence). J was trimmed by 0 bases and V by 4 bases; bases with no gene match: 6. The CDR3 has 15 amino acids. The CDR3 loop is CASSKGTTLSYEQYF. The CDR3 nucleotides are TGTGCCAGTAGTAAAGGGACTACACTCTCCTACGAGCAGTACTTC.

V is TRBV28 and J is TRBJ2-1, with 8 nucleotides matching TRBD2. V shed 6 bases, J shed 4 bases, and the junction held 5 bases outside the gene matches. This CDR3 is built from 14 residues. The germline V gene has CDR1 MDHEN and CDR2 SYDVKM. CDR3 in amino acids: CASRTGTRYNEQFF. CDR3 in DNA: TGTGCCAGCAGGACCGGGACTAGGTACAATGAGCAGTTCTTC.

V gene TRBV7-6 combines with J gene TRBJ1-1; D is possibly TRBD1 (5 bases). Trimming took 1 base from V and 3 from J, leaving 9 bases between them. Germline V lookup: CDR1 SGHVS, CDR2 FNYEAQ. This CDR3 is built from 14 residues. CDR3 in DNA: TGTGCCAGCAGCTTAGGTCGGGGGGACACTGAAGCTTTCTTT. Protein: CASSLGRGDTEAFF.

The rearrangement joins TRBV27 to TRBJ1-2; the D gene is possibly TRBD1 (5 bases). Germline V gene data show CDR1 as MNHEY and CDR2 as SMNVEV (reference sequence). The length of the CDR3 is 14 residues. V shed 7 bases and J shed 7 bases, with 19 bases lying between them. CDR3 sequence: CASTEMGGAGGYTF. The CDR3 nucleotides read TGTGCCAGCACCGAAATGGGGGGAGCAGGTGGCTACACCTTC.

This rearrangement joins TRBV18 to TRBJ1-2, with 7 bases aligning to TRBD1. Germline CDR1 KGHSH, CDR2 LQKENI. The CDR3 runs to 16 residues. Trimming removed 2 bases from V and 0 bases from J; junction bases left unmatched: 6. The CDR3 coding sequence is TGTGCCAGCTCACCAGCCGGGACAGCTACTAACTATGGCTACACCTTC. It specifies CASSPAGTATNYGYTF.

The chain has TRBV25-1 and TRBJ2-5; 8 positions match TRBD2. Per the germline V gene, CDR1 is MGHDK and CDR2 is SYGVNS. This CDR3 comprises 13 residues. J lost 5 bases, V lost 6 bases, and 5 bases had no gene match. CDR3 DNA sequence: TGTGCCAGCAGGGGGAGCGGGGGTGAGACCCAGTACTTC. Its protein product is CASRGSGGETQYF.

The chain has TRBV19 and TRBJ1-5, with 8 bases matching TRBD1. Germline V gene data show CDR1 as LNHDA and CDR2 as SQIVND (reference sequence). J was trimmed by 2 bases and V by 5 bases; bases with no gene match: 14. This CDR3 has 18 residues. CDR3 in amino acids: CASSLAPRQGSGNQPQHF. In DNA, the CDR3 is TGTGCCAGTAGTTTAGCCCCACGACAGGGGAGCGGCAATCAGCCCCAGCATTTT.

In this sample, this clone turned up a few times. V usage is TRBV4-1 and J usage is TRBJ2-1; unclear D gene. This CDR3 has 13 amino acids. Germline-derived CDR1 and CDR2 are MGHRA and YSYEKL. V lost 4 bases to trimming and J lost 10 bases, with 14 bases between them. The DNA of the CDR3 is TGCGCCAGCAGCCGGATCCCGACCGGGGAGCAGTTCTTC. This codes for CASSRIPTGEQFF.

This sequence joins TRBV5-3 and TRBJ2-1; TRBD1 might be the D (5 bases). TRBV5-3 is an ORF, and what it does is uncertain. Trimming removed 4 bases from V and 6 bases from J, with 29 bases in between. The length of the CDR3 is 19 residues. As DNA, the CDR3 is TGTGCCAGAAGCATAACGCTTGGGGCTACAGCGCAAGAGATCAATGAGCAGTTCTTC. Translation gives CARSITLGATAQEINEQFF.

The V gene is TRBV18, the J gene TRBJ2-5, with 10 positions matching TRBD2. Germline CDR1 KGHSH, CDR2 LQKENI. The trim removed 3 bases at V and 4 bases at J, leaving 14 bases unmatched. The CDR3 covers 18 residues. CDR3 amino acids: CASSPFITIAGGLETQYF. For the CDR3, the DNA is TGTGCCAGCTCACCTTTCATCACCATAGCGGGGGGATTAGAGACCCAGTACTTC.

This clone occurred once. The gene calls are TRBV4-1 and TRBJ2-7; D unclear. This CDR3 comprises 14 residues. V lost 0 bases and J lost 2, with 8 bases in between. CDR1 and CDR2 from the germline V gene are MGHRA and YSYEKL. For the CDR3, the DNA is TGCGCCAGCAGCCAAGACCCAGCCCCCTACGAGCAGTACTTC. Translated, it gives CASSQDPAPYEQYF.

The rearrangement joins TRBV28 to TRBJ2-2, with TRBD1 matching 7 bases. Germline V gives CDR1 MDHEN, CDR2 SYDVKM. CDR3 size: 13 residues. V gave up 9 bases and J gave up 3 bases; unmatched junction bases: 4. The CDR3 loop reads CASPDRDTGELFF. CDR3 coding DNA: TGTGCCAGTCCCGACAGGGACACCGGGGAGCTGTTTTTT. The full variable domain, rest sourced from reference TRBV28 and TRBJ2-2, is DVKVTQSSRYLVKRTGEKVFLECVQDMDHENMFWYRQDPGLGLRLIYFSYDVKMKEKGDIPEGYSVSREKKERFSLILESASTNQTSMYLCASPDRDTGELFFGEGSRLTVL.

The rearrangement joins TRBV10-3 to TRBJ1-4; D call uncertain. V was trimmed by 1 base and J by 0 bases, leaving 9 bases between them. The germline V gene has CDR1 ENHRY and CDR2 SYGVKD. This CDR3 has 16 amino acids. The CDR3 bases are TGTGCCATCAGTGAGTTGGCAGGAGCAACTAATGAAAAACTGTTTTTT. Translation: CAISELAGATNEKLFF.

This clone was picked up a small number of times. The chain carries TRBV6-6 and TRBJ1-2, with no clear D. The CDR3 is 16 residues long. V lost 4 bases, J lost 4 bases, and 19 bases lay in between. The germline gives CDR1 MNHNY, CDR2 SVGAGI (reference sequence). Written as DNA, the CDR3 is TGTGCCAGCAGTTCTTTAGGACTGGTACCCGTCTATGGCTACACCTTC. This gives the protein CASSSLGLVPVYGYTF.

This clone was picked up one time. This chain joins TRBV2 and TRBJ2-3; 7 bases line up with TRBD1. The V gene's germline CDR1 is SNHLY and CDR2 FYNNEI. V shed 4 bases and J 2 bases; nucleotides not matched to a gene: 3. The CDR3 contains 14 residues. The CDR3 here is CASSVGTDTDTQYF. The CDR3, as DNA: TGTGCCAGCAGTGTCGGGACAGACACAGATACGCAGTATTTT.

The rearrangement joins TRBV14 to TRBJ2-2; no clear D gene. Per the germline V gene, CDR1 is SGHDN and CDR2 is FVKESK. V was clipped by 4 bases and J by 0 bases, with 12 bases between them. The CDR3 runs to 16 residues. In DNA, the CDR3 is TGTGCCAGCAGCCCCCGTTTTGGGGCGAACACCGGGGAGCTGTTTTTT. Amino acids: CASSPRFGANTGELFF.

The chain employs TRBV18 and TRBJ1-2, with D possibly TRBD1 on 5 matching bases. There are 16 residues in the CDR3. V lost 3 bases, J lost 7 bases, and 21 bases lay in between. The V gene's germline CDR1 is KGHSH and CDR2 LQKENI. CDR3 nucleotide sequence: TGTGCCAGCTCACCCGATCTCAGGGAGGCGAGGAGTGGCTACACCTTC. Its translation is CASSPDLREARSGYTF.

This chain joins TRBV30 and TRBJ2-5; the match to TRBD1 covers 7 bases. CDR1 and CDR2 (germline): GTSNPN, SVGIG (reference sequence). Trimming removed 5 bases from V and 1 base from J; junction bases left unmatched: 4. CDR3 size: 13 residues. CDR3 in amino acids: CAWGRDSQETQYF. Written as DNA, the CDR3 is TGTGCCTGGGGCCGGGACAGCCAAGAGACCCAGTACTTC.

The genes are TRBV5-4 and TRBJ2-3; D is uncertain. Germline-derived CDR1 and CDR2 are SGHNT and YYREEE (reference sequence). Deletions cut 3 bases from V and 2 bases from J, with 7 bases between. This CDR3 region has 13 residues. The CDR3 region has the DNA TGTGCCAGCAGCTCGCCCGTCACAGATACGCAGTATTTT. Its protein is CASSSPVTDTQYF.

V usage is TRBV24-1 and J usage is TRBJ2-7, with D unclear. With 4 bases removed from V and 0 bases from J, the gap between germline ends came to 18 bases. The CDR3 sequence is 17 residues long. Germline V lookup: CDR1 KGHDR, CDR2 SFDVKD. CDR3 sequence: CATSEELVGTFSYEQYF. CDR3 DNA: TGTGCCACCAGTGAGGAATTAGTAGGAACTTTCTCCTACGAGCAGTACTTC.